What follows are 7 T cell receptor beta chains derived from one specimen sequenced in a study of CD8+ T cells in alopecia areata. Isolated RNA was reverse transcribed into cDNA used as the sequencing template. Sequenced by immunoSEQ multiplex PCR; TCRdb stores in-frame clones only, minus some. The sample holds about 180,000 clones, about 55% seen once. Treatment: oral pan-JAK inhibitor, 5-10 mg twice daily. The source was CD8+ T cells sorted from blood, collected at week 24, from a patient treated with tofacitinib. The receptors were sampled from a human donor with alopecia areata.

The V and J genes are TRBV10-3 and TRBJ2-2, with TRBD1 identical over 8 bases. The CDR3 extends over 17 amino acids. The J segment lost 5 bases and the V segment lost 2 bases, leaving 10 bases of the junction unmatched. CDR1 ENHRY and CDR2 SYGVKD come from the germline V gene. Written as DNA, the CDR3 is TGTGCCATCAGTGAGCCAGGACAGGGTGTGGTAACCGGGGAGCTGTTTTTT. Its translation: CAISEPGQGVVTGELFF.

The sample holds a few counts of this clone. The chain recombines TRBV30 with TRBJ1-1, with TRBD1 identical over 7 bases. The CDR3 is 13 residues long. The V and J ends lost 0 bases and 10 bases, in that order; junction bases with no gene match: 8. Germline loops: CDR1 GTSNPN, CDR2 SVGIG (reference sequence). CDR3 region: CAWSVPGTVAAFF. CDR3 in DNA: TGTGCCTGGAGTGTACCCGGGACAGTAGCAGCTTTCTTT.

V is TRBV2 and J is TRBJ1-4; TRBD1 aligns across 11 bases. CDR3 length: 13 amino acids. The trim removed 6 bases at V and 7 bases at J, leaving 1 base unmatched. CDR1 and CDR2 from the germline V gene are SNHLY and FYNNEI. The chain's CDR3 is CASRGTGGEKLFF. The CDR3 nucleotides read TGTGCCAGCAGGGGGACAGGGGGTGAAAAACTGTTTTTT.

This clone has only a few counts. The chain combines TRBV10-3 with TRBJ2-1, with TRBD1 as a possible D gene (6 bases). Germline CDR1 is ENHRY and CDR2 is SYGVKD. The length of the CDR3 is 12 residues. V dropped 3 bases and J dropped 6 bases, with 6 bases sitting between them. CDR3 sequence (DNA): TGTGCCATCAGTGAAGGGGGCAATGAGCAGTTCTTC. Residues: CAISEGGNEQFF.

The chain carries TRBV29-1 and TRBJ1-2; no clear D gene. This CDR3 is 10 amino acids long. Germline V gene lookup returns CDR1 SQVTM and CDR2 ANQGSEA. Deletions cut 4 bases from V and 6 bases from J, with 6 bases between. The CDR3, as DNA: TGCAGCGTTGTAACAGATGGCTACACCTTC. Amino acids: CSVVTDGYTF.

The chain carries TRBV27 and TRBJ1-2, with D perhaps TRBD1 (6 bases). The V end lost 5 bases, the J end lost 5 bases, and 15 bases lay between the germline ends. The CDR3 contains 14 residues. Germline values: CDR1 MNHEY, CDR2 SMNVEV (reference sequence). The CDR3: CASSGTGGGYGYTF. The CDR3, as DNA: TGTGCCAGCAGTGGCACGGGAGGGGGATATGGCTACACCTTC.

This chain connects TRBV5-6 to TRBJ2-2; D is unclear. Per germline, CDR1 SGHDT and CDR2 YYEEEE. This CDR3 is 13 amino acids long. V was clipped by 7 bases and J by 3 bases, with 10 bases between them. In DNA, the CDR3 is TGTGCCAGCGGCCCCAGGTACACCGGGGAGCTGTTTTTT. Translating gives CASGPRYTGELFF. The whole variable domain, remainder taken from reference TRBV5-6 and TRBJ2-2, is DAGVTQSPTHLIKTRGQQVTLRCSPKSGHDTVSWYQQALGQGPQFIFQYYEEEERQRGNFPDRFSGHQFPNYSSELNVNALLLGDSALYLCASGPRYTGELFFGEGSRLTVL.